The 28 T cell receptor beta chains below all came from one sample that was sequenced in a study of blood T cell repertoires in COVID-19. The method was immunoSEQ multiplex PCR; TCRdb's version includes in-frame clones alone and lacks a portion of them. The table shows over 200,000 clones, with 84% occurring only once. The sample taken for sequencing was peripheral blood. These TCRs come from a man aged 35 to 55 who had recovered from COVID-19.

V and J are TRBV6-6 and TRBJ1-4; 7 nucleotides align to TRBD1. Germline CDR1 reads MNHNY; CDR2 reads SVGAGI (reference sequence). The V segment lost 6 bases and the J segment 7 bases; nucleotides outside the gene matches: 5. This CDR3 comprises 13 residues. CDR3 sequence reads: CASRGGAGEKLFF. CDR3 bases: TGTGCCAGCAGAGGGGGCGCGGGTGAAAAACTGTTTTTT.

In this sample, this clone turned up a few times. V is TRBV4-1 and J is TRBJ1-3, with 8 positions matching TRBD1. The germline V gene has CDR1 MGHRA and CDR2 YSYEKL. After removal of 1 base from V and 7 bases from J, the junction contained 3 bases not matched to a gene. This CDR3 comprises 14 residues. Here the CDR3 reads CASSQGQGTNTIYF. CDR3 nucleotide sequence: TGCGCCAGCAGCCAAGGACAGGGGACGAACACCATATATTTT.

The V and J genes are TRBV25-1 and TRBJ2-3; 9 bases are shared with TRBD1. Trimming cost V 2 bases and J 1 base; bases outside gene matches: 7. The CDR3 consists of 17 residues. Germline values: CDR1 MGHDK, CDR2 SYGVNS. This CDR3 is CASSEIRTGEGTDTQYF. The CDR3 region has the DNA TGTGCCAGCAGTGAAATTAGGACAGGGGAAGGCACAGATACGCAGTATTTT.

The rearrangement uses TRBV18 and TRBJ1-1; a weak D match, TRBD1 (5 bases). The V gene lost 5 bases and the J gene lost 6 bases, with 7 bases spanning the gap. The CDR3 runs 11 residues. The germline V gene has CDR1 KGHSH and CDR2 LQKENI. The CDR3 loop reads CASSGTSEAFF. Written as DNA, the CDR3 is TGTGCCAGCTCAGGGACTTCTGAAGCTTTCTTT.

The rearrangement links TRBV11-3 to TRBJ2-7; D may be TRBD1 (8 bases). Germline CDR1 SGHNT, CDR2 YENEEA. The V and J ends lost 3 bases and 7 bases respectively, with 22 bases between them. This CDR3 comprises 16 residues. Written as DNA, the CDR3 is TGTGCCAGCAGCTTTATAGGGGAGGGGACAGGTAGGGAGCAGTACTTC. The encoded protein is CASSFIGEGTGREQYF.

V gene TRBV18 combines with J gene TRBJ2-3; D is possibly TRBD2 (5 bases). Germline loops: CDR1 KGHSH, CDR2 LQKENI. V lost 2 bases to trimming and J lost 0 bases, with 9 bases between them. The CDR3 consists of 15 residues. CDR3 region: CASSPAGLSTDTQYF. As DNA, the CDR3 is TGTGCCAGCTCACCAGCGGGTCTGAGCACAGATACGCAGTATTTT.

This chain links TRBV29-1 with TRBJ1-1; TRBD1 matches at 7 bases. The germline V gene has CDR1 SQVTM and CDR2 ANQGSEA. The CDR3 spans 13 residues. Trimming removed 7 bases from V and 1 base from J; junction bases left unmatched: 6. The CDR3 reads CSASDRTNTEAFF. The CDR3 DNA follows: TGCAGCGCCTCGGACAGGACGAACACTGAAGCTTTCTTT.

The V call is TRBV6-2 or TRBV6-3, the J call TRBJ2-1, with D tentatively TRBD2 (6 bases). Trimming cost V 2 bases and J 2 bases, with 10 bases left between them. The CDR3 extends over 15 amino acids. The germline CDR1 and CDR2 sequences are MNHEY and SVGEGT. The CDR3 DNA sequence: TGTGCCAGCAGTTACCTTCCTAGCGCCTACAATGAGCAGTTCTTC. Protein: CASSYLPSAYNEQFF.

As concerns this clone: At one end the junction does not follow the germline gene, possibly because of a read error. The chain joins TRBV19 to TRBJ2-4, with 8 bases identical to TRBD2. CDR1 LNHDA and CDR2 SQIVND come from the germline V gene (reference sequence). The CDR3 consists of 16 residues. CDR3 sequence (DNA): TGTGCCAGCGCCGAGGAACCCGGACTAGCCGAAAACATTCAGTACTTC. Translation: CASAEEPGLAENIQYF.

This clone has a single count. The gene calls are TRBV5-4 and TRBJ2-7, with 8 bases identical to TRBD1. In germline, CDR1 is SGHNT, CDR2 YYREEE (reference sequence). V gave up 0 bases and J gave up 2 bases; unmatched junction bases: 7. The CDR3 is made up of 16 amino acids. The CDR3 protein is CASSLGGGQGPYEQYF. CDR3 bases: TGTGCCAGCAGCTTGGGGGGAGGACAGGGACCCTACGAGCAGTACTTC.

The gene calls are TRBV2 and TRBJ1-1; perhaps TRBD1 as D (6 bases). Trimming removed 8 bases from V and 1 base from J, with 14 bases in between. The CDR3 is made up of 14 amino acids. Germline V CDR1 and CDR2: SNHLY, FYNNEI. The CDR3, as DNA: TGTGCCAGCGGGGGGGGCCCGTGGAACACTGAAGCTTTCTTT. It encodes CASGGGPWNTEAFF.

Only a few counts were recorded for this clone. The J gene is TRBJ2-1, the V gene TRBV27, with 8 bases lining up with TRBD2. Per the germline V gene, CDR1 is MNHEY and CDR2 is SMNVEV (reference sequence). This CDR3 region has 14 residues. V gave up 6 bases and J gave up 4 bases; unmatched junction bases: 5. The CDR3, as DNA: TGTGCCAGCAGCCGACTAGCGATATACAATGAGCAGTTCTTC. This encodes CASSRLAIYNEQFF.

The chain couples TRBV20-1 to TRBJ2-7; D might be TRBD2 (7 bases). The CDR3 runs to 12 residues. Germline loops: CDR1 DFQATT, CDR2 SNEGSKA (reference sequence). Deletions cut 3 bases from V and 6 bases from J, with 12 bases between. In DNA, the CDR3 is TGCAGTGCTAGTGAAGGGGGGGTCGAGCAGTACTTC. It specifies CSASEGGVEQYF.

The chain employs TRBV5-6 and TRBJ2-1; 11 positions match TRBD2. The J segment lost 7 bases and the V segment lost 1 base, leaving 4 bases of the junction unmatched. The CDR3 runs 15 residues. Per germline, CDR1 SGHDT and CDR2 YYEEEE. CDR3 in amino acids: CASSLLRTSGNEQFF. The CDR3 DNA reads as TGTGCCAGCAGCTTGTTGAGGACTAGCGGGAATGAGCAGTTCTTC.

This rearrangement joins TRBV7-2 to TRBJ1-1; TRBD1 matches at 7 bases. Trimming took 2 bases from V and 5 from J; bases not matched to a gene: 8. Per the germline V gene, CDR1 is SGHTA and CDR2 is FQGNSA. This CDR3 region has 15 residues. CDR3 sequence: CASSLLSGGDTEAFF. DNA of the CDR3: TGTGCCAGCAGCTTATTGTCAGGGGGAGATACTGAAGCTTTCTTT.

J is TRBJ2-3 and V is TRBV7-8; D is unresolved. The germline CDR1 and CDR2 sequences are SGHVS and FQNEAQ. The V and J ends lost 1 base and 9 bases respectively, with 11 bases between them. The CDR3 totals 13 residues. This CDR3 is CASSLVVRHTQYF. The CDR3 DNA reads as TGTGCCAGCAGCTTAGTAGTCCGACACACGCAGTATTTT.

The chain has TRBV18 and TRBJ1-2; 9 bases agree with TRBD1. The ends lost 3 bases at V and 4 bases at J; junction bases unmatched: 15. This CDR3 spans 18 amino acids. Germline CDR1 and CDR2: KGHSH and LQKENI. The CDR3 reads CASSPTGTGPSTPYGYTF. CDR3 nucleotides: TGTGCCAGCTCACCGACCGGGACAGGGCCCTCCACCCCCTATGGCTACACCTTC.

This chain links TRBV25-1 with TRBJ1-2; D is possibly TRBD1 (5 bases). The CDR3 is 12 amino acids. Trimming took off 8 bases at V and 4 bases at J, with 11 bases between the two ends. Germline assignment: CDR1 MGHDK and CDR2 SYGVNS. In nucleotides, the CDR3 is TGTGCCAGCCAAGGGGTGGGCTATGGCTACACCTTC. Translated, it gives CASQGVGYGYTF.

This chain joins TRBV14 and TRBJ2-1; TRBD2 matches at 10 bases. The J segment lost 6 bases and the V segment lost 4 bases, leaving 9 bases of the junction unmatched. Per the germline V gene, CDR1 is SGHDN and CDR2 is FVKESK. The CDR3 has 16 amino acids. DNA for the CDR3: TGTGCCAGCAGCCCGCTACTAGCGGGAACCGGCAATGAGCAGTTCTTC. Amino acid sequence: CASSPLLAGTGNEQFF. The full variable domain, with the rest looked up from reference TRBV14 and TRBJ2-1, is EAGVTQFPSHSVIEKGQTVTLRCDPISGHDNLYWYRRVMGKEIKFLLHFVKESKQDESGMPNNRFLAERTGGTYSTLKVQPAELEDSGVYFCASSPLLAGTGNEQFFGPGTRLTVL.

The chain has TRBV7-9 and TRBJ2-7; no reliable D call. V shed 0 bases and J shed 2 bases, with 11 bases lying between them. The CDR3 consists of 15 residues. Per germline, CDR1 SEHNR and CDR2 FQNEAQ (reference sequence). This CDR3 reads CASSLAFQEPYEQYF. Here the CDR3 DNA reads TGTGCCAGCAGCTTAGCTTTTCAAGAGCCCTACGAGCAGTACTTC.

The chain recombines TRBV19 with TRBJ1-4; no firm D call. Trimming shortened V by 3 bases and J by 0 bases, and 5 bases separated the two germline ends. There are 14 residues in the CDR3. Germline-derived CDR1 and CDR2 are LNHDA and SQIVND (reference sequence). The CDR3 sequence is CASSITATNEKLFF. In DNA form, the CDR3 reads TGTGCCAGTAGTATCACAGCAACTAATGAAAAACTGTTTTTT.

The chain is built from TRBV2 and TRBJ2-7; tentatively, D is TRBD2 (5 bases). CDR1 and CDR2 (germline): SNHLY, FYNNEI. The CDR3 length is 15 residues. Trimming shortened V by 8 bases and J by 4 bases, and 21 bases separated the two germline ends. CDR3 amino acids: CASGYGADYAYEQYF. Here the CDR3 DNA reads TGTGCCAGCGGGTATGGTGCAGACTATGCTTACGAGCAGTACTTC. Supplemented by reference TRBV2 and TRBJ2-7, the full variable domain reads EPEVTQTPSHQVTQMGQEVILRCVPISNHLYFYWYRQILGQKVEFLVSFYNNEISEKSEIFDDQFSVERPDGSNFTLKIRSTKLEDSAMYFCASGYGADYAYEQYFGPGTRLTVT.

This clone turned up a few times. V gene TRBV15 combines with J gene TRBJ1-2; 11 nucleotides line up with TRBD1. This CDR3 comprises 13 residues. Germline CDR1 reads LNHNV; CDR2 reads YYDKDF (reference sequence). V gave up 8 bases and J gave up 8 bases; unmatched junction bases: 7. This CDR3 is CATDRDRGEGYTF. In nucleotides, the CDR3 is TGTGCCACCGATAGGGACAGGGGGGAAGGCTACACCTTC.

The CDR3 region has the DNA TGCGCCAGCAGCGCAGGACCGACAGCAGCCACAGATACGCAGTATTTT. Translation gives CASSAGPTAATDTQYF. The chain links TRBV5-1 to TRBJ2-3; maybe TRBD1 (5 bases). This CDR3 comprises 16 residues. Trimming stripped 4 bases from V and 2 bases from J, with 17 bases between. Per the germline V gene, CDR1 is SGHRS and CDR2 is YFSETQ.

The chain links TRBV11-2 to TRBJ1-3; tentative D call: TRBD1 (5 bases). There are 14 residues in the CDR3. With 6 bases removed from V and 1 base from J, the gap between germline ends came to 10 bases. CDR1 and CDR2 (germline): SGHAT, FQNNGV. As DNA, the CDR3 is TGTGCCAGCAGGCCGGACATATCTGGAAACACCATATATTTT. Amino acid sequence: CASRPDISGNTIYF.

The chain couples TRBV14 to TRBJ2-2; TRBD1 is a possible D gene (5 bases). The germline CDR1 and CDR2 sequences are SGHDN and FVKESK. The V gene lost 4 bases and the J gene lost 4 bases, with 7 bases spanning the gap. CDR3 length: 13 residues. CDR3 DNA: TGTGCCAGCAGCCTGGGGCCCACCGGGGAGCTGTTTTTT. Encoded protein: CASSLGPTGELFF.

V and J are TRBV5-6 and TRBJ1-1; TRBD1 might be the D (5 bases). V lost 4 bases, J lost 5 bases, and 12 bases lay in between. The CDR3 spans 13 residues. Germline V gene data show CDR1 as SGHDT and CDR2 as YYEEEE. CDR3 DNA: TGTGCCAGCAGCCTGGGACGGGAAACTGAAGCTTTCTTT. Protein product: CASSLGRETEAFF. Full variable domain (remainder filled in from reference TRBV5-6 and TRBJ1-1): DAGVTQSPTHLIKTRGQQVTLRCSPKSGHDTVSWYQQALGQGPQFIFQYYEEEERQRGNFPDRFSGHQFPNYSSELNVNALLLGDSALYLCASSLGRETEAFFGQGTRLTVV.

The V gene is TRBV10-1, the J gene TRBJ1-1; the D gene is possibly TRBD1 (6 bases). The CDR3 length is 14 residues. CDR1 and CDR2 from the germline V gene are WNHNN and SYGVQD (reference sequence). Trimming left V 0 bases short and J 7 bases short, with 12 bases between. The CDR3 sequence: CASSESRQAIEAFF. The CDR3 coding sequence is TGCGCCAGCAGTGAGTCACGACAGGCCATTGAAGCTTTCTTT.